Listed here are 10 T cell receptor beta chains from one sample, sequenced in a study of early T cells in non-severe SARS-CoV-2 infection. From the 5' RACE reads, TCRdb called clonotypes with MiXCR, one entry per CDR3 protein. The sample has approximately 33,000 distinct CDR3 sequences; less than 5% are singletons. The sample consisted of whole blood. These receptors came from an adult who was a healthcare worker with PCR-confirmed SARS-CoV-2 infection or an uninfected control (not recorded which).

This clonotype was recorded many times. This rearrangement joins TRBV28 to TRBJ2-1, with TRBD2 matching over 8 bases. The V segment lost 6 bases and the J segment 15 bases; nucleotides outside the gene matches: 10. The CDR3 extends over 12 amino acids. Per germline, CDR1 MDHEN and CDR2 SYDVKM. CDR3 DNA sequence: TGTGCCAGCAGCCCGACTAGCGCCATAATGTTCTTC. Translation: CASSPTSAIMFF.

This clonotype came up many times. V is TRBV19 and J is TRBJ2-1, with a weak D call TRBD2 (6 bases). The CDR3 has 17 amino acids. The germline V and J ends were trimmed by 7 bases and 9 bases, with 28 bases remaining between them. Germline CDR1 is LNHDA and CDR2 is SQIVND (reference sequence). CDR3 amino acids: CASTRNPSSVQPPEQFF. For the CDR3, the DNA is TGTGCCAGTACCCGGAACCCTTCTAGCGTCCAACCCCCTGAGCAGTTCTTC.

This clonotype appeared many times. The rearrangement uses TRBV6-5 and TRBJ2-3; perhaps TRBD1 as D (5 bases). V was trimmed by 5 bases and J by 6 bases, leaving 9 bases between them. From germline, CDR1 is MNHEY and CDR2 SVGAGI. The CDR3 has 12 residues. The DNA for the CDR3 is TGTGCCAGCAGTCGCTACAGGGATACGCAGTATTTT. This encodes CASSRYRDTQYF.

The genes are TRBV6-2 or TRBV6-3 and TRBJ2-4; 8 nucleotides match TRBD1. Germline values: CDR1 MNHEY, CDR2 SVGEGT. With V trimmed by 2 bases and J by 5 bases, 5 bases remained unmatched. This CDR3 region has 15 residues. The CDR3: CASSYPTGEENIQYF. CDR3 nucleotide sequence: TGTGCCAGCAGTTACCCGACAGGGGAAGAAAACATTCAGTACTTC.

V and J are TRBV6-1 and TRBJ1-1; 10 nucleotides align to TRBD1. V was clipped by 3 bases and J by 7 bases; unmatched bases: 8. Germline values: CDR1 MNHNS, CDR2 SASEGT. The CDR3 totals 15 residues. The CDR3 coding sequence is TGTGCCAGCAGTGATTCCGGACAGGGGGGAGATGAAGCTTTCTTT. Protein: CASSDSGQGGDEAFF.

This clonotype was picked up a small number of times. The chain combines TRBV4-2 with TRBJ2-1, with D possibly TRBD2 on 6 matching bases. This CDR3 has 14 amino acids. V was clipped by 5 bases and J by 0 bases, with 8 bases between them. Germline CDR1 is LGHNA and CDR2 is YNFKEQ. Written as DNA, the CDR3 is TGTGCCAGCAGCACGGGGGTCTCCTACAATGAGCAGTTCTTC. As protein: CASSTGVSYNEQFF.

This chain uses TRBV5-1 with TRBJ2-1; the D call may be TRBD1 or TRBD2 (5 bases each). The CDR3 length is 13 residues. Deletions cut 1 base from V and 9 bases from J, with 11 bases between. Germline CDR1 SGHRS, CDR2 YFSETQ. CDR3: CASSLLGESEQFF. In DNA form, the CDR3 reads TGCGCCAGCAGCTTGTTAGGGGAGAGTGAGCAGTTCTTC.

The table lists this clonotype with many counts. The chain combines TRBV20-1 with TRBJ1-1, with unresolved D. Germline CDR1 is DFQATT and CDR2 is SNEGSKA (reference sequence). V dropped 3 bases and J dropped 0 bases, with 14 bases sitting between them. The length of the CDR3 is 15 residues. Here the CDR3 reads CSASTGPSMNTEAFF. For the CDR3, the DNA is TGCAGTGCTAGCACGGGCCCTAGCATGAACACTGAAGCTTTCTTT.

This clonotype was seen many times. CDR3 sequence: CASSSVHSGNTIYF. The CDR3 DNA is TGTGCCAGCAGCTCCGTGCACTCTGGAAACACCATATATTTT. The V and J genes are TRBV13 and TRBJ1-3, with D hard to call. The CDR3 consists of 14 residues. Trimming removed 4 bases at V and 0 bases at J, with 7 bases between. From germline, CDR1 is PRHDT and CDR2 FYEKMQ (reference sequence).

This clonotype was seen at least ten times. The chain couples TRBV7-2 to TRBJ1-5, with 10 bases lining up with TRBD1. The CDR3 is made up of 14 amino acids. In germline, CDR1 is SGHTA, CDR2 FQGNSA. V lost 10 bases, J lost 7 bases, and 10 bases stayed unmatched. The CDR3 bases are TGTGCCACCCATCCGGGACAGGGGACGCAGCCCCAGCATTTT. It encodes CATHPGQGTQPQHF. Full variable domain (outside the CDR3, taken from reference TRBV7-2 and TRBJ1-5): GAGVSQSPSNKVTEKGKDVELRCDPISGHTALYWYRQSLGQGLEFLIYFQGNSAPDKSGLPSDRFSAERTGGSVSTLTIQRTQQEDSAVYLCATHPGQGTQPQHFGDGTRLSIL.